This TCR beta chain was identified during a study of PD-L1 blockade in urothelial cancer. Study summary: Individuals in the cohort had been given 0 to 3 earlier chemotherapy regimens.

Stated time point: pretreatment peripheral blood. Pretreatment and on-treatment blood mononuclear cell samples were taken, totaling between 1 and 8 time points per patient. Clones were read by immunoSEQ multiplex PCR, and TCRdb kept only the in-frame ones, dropping some. The data show about 93,000 clones, nearly 90% seen once. V lost 0 bases and J 7 bases, leaving 10 bases between the germline ends. Germline CDR1 and CDR2: LNHNV and YYDKDF (reference sequence). This CDR3 is built from 13 residues. With regard to this clone: Its antigen is unknown.

Study observations and caveats: Prediction of better survival came from below-median pretreatment blood TCR clonality. Tumor-associated blood clones were expanded more by durable-benefit patients at 3 weeks.

The sample in question was PBMCs, obtained around atezolizumab (anti-PD-L1) treatment. The chain employs TRBV15 and TRBJ2-7; D perhaps matches TRBD1 (6 bases). The TCR originated in a man in his sixties with urothelial cancer. CDR3 bases: TGTGCCACCAGCAGAGAGGGGGCGGGTGAGCAGTACTTC. This encodes CATSREGAGEQYF.